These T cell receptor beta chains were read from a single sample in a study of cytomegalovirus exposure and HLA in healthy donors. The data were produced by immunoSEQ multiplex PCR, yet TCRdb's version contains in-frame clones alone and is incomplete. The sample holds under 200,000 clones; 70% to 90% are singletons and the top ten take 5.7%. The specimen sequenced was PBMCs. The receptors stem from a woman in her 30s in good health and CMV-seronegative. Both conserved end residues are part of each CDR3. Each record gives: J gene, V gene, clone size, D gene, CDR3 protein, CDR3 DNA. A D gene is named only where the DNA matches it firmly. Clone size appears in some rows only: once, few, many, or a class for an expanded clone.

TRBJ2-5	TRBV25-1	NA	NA	CASSDTRGAGETQYF	TGTGCCAGCAGTGACACCCGGGGCGCGGGAGAGACCCAGTACTTC
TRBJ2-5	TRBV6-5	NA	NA	CASSSGNVEVETQYF	TGTGCCAGCAGCTCCGGTAATGTCGAGGTAGAGACCCAGTACTTC
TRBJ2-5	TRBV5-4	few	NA	CASSLGLAGSQETQYF	TGTGCCAGCAGCTTGGGGCTAGCTGGATCCCAAGAGACCCAGTACTTC
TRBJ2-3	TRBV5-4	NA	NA	CASSLEGGMADTQYF	TGTGCCAGCAGCTTAGAGGGGGGGATGGCAGATACGCAGTATTTT
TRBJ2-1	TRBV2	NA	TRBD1	CASSGGQGAINEQFF	TGTGCCAGCAGTGGGGGACAGGGGGCCATCAATGAGCAGTTCTTC
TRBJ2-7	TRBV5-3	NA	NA	CARSGWDLFYSYEQYF	TGTGCCAGAAGCGGCTGGGACTTGTTTTACTCCTACGAGCAGTACTTC
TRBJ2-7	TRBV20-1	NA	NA	CSAGEASLQYF	TGCAGTGCCGGGGAGGCCTCATTGCAGTACTTC
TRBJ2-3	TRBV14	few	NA	CASSQSHRDTQYF	TGTGCCAGCAGCCAAAGCCACAGGGATACGCAGTATTTT
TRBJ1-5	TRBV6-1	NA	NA	CASSEAGGYQPQHF	TGTGCCAGCAGTGAAGCCGGGGGATATCAGCCCCAGCATTTT
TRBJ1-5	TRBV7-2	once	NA	CASSLTQGYQPQHF	TGTGCCAGCAGCTTAACACAGGGATATCAGCCCCAGCATTTT
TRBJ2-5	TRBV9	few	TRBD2	CASSVGASGGRETQYF	TGTGCCAGCAGCGTAGGGGCTAGCGGGGGACGGGAGACCCAGTACTTC
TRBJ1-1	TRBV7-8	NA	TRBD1	CASSTTGDAFF	TGTGCCAGCAGCACTACAGGGGATGCTTTCTTT
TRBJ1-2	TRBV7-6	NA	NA	CASSQTDGDYGYTF	TGTGCCAGCAGTCAAACAGACGGAGACTATGGCTACACCTTC
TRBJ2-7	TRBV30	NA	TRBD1	CAWGQVTDEQYF	TGTGCCTGGGGACAGGTAACGGACGAGCAGTACTTC
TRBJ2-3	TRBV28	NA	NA	CASSLWASPTDTQYF	TGTGCCAGCAGTTTATGGGCTAGCCCCACAGATACGCAGTATTTT
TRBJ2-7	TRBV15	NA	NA	CATSAGGVPYEQYF	TGTGCCACCAGCGCCGGTGGGGTCCCCTACGAGCAGTACTTC
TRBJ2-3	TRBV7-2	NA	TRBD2	CASSYSGALGGDTQYF	TGTGCCAGCAGTTATAGCGGGGCGCTGGGAGGAGATACGCAGTATTTT
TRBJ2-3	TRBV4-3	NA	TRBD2	CASSQEPSGGTDTQYF	TGCGCCAGCAGCCAAGAGCCAAGCGGGGGAACAGATACGCAGTATTTT
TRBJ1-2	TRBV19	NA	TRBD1	CASSRPGQGAGGYTF	TGTGCCAGTAGTCGGCCGGGACAGGGGGCAGGCGGCTACACCTTC
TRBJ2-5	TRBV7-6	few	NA	CASSQRARGDPRETQYF	TGTGCCAGCAGCCAGAGGGCTAGGGGCGACCCGAGGGAGACCCAGTACTTC
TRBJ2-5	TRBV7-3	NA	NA	CASSPEGETQYF	TGTGCCAGCAGCCCCGAGGGGGAGACCCAGTACTTC
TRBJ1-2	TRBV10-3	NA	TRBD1	CAIGVGQGVRGYTF	TGTGCCATCGGGGTCGGACAGGGCGTACGGGGCTACACCTTC
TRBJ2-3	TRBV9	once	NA	CASSVGGVPADTQYF	TGTGCCAGCAGCGTAGGCGGGGTACCGGCAGATACGCAGTATTTT
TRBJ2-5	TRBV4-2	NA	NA	CASSQDLGPKETQYF	TGTGCCAGCAGCCAAGATTTGGGGCCAAAAGAGACCCAGTACTTC
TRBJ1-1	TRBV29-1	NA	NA	CSVHSGRTEAFF	TGCAGCGTTCATAGCGGTCGGACTGAAGCTTTCTTT
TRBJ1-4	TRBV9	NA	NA	CASSVGDEKLFF	TGTGCCAGCAGCGTAGGCGATGAAAAACTGTTTTTT
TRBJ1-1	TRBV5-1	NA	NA	CASSWGRGPTEAFF	TGCGCCAGCAGCTGGGGGAGGGGCCCCACTGAAGCTTTCTTT
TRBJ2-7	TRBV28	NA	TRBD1	CASSDRGLYGYEQYF	TGTGCCAGCAGTGACAGGGGGCTGTACGGGTACGAGCAGTACTTC
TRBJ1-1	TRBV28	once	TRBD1	CASKAGGYTEAFF	TGTGCCAGCAAAGCAGGGGGCTACACTGAAGCTTTCTTT
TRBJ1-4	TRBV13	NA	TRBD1	CASSRLRDRGGFGGEKLFF	TGTGCCAGCAGCCGCCTCCGGGACAGAGGAGGTTTTGGTGGTGAAAAACTGTTTTTT
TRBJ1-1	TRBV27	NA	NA	CASSFDWSTEAFF	TGTGCCAGCAGTTTCGATTGGAGCACTGAAGCTTTCTTT
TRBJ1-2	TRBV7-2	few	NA	CASSLNPGYHYGYTF	TGTGCCAGCAGCTTAAACCCGGGTTATCACTATGGCTACACCTTC
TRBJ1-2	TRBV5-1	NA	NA	CASSLRGGPYGYTF	TGCGCCAGCAGCTTGAGGGGTGGACCTTATGGCTACACCTTC
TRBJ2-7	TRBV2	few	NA	CASRYLGEDYEQYF	TGTGCCAGCAGATACTTAGGAGAGGACTACGAGCAGTACTTC
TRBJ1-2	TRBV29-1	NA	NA	CSVAESNYGYTF	TGCAGCGTTGCGGAGTCTAACTATGGCTACACCTTC
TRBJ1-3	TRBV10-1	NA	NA	CAKNTIYF	TGCGCCAAAAACACCATATATTTT
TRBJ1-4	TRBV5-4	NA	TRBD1	CASSLGGQGEEKLFF	TGTGCCAGCAGCCTGGGGGGACAGGGGGAGGAAAAACTGTTTTTT
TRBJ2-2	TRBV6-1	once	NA	CASSGWVNTGELFF	TGTGCCAGCAGTGGGTGGGTGAACACCGGGGAGCTGTTTTTT
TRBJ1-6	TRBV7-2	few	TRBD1	CASRLTGTGGSPLHF	TGTGCCAGCAGACTAACCGGGACAGGAGGTTCACCCCTCCACTTT
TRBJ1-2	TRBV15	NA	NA	CATSIRREYGYTF	TGTGCCACCAGCATACGCAGGGAATATGGCTACACCTTC
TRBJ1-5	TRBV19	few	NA	CASKPETENSNQPQHF	TGTGCCAGTAAACCCGAAACAGAAAATAGCAATCAGCCCCAGCATTTT
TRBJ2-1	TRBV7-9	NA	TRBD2	CASSFLAVQFF	TGTGCCAGCAGCTTTCTAGCGGTACAGTTCTTC
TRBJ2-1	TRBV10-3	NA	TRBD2	CATGLAGVGGVDEQFF	TGTGCCACGGGACTAGCGGGAGTGGGTGGGGTCGATGAGCAGTTCTTC
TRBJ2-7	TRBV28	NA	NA	CASSPTGGRAYEQYF	TGTGCCAGCAGTCCGACCGGGGGAAGGGCTTACGAGCAGTACTTC